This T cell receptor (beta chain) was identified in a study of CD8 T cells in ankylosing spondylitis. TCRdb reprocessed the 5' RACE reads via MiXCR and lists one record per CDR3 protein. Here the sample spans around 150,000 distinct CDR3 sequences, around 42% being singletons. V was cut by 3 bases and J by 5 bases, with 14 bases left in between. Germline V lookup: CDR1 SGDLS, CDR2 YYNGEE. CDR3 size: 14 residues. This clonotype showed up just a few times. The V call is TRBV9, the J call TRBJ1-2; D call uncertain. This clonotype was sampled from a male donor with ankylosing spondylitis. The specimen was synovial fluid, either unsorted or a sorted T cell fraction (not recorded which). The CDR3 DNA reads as TGTGCCAGCAGCGATCGTCGTGGGGATTATGGCTACACCTTC. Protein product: CASSDRRGDYGYTF.